This T cell receptor beta chain was captured in a study of blood T cell repertoires in COVID-19. Overall study context: PBMCs, B-cell-depleted T cells, or T cells were the source of the cDNA or gDNA that made up the material.

As processed by the authors: Scientists estimated how many nucleated cells there were by amplifying reference gene primers. This table comes from immunoSEQ multiplex PCR, and its TCRdb copy is limited to in-frame clones, with some not included. For V, J and clone size, that table is used; D and trimming come from the DNA. The sample lists 130,000 or so clones, about 83% occurring once. This clone was detected only a few times. The trim removed 5 bases at V and 8 bases at J, leaving 7 bases unmatched. The V gene's germline CDR1 is SGHAT and CDR2 FQDESV (reference sequence). The CDR3 has 13 residues. The specimen was peripheral blood. The clonotype was recovered from a man older than 75 with active or convalescent COVID-19. The V call is TRBV11-1, the J call TRBJ1-2, with 8 nucleotides matching TRBD1. The CDR3 loop is CASSLTGGGGYTF. The CDR3 DNA sequence: TGTGCCAGCAGCCTCACAGGGGGTGGAGGCTACACCTTC.